These 8 T cell receptor beta chains were sequenced from one sample in a study of T cell changes during pregnancy in multiple sclerosis. Measured with immunoSEQ multiplex PCR; TCRdb has only the in-frame clones, and not every one. The sample yields 70,000 to 90,000 clones, roughly 91% seen once. This specimen consisted of peripheral blood, obtained in the first trimester of pregnancy. These receptors were collected from a female donor with multiple sclerosis, enrolled in a pregnancy study.

V usage is TRBV15 and J usage is TRBJ2-1; 9 nucleotides line up with TRBD1. Germline V gives CDR1 LNHNV, CDR2 YYDKDF (reference sequence). CDR3 length equals 15 residues. Losses at the gene ends were 3 bases for V and 7 bases for J; bases not matched to a gene: 7. CDR3 region: CATSRDRGLGNEQFF. CDR3 bases: TGTGCCACCAGCAGGGACAGGGGATTGGGGAATGAGCAGTTCTTC.

The rearrangement uses TRBV4-1 and TRBJ1-5, with 7 bases that match TRBD1. The CDR3 is made up of 14 amino acids. Trimming took 3 bases from V and 2 from J; bases not matched to a gene: 1. Germline V gives CDR1 MGHRA, CDR2 YSYEKL. The CDR3 DNA reads TGCGCCAGCAGCCACGGACAGGGCAATCAGCCCCAGCATTTT. Its translation: CASSHGQGNQPQHF.

This chain links TRBV6-1 with TRBJ1-2; the D gene is possibly TRBD1 (6 bases). Trimming removed 4 bases from V and 10 bases from J, with 19 bases in between. Germline assignment: CDR1 MNHNS and CDR2 SASEGT. The CDR3 length is 14 residues. The DNA of the CDR3 is TGTGCCAGCAGTGGTCCCGGGACACGACCTCTCTACACCTTC. Translated, it gives CASSGPGTRPLYTF.

This clone appeared a few times. The chain uses TRBV6-1 and TRBJ1-2; TRBD1 is a possible D gene (6 bases). Germline assignment: CDR1 MNHNS and CDR2 SASEGT. The CDR3 totals 15 residues. Between the trimmed V and J ends, which lost 2 bases and 6 bases, there was a span of 16 bases. The CDR3 sequence: CASSEYGAGVDGYTF. The DNA for the CDR3 is TGTGCCAGCAGTGAATATGGGGCAGGGGTTGATGGCTACACCTTC.

This sequence joins TRBV6-5 and TRBJ1-1, with 7 bases matching TRBD1. The germline gives CDR1 MNHEY, CDR2 SVGAGI. This CDR3 is built from 15 residues. V trimming: 6 bases; J trimming: 1 base; junction bases outside the gene matches: 8. The CDR3 loop is CASRGFRGRNTEAFF. The CDR3 DNA reads as TGTGCCAGCAGGGGCTTTAGGGGGCGGAACACTGAAGCTTTCTTT.

The chain uses TRBV11-3 and TRBJ1-2; perhaps TRBD1 as D (5 bases). Trimming stripped 0 bases from V and 0 bases from J, with 14 bases between. The CDR3 loop spans 17 amino acids. Germline V lookup: CDR1 SGHNT, CDR2 YENEEA. The CDR3 nucleotides are TGTGCCAGCAGCTTAGATTTTGTTACGGACACTAACTATGGCTACACCTTC. Protein: CASSLDFVTDTNYGYTF. Supplemented by reference TRBV11-3 and TRBJ1-2, the full variable domain reads EAGVVQSPRYKIIEKKQPVAFWCNPISGHNTLYWYLQNLGQGPELLIRYENEEAVDDSQLPKDRFSAERLKGVDSTLKIQPAELGDSAVYLCASSLDFVTDTNYGYTFGSGTRLTVV.

The CDR3 sequence is CASSLRPGQGPNTEAFF. The CDR3 DNA reads TGTGCCAGCAGCCTCCGACCGGGACAGGGTCCAAACACTGAAGCTTTCTTT. The V call is TRBV4-2, the J call TRBJ1-1; TRBD1 matches 9 bases. V dropped 4 bases and J dropped 2; count of bases not matched to a gene: 11. Germline values: CDR1 LGHNA, CDR2 YNFKEQ. CDR3 length equals 17 residues.

The chain couples TRBV18 to TRBJ2-7; perhaps TRBD1 as D (6 bases). V lost 4 bases and J 1 base, leaving 11 bases between the germline ends. CDR1 and CDR2 from the germline V gene are KGHSH and LQKENI. This CDR3 is 14 amino acids long. CDR3 DNA sequence: TGTGCCAGCTCACTTGGACAGTTTTCCTACGAGCAGTACTTC. Translating it yields CASSLGQFSYEQYF.